What follows are 9 T cell receptor beta chains derived from one specimen sequenced in a study of shared clonotypes between healthy human individuals. Using immunoSEQ multiplex PCR, the repertoire was profiled, and TCRdb retains in-frame clones only, with some absent. This sample has about 1.5 million clones; 95% to 99% occur once, and the top ten carry roughly 0.42%. Sequenced: naive CD4+ T cells sorted from blood. Subset meaning: CD45RA+ positively selected. These TCRs come from a man between 25 and 39 years old in good health.

The gene calls are TRBV10-2 and TRBJ2-2; possibly TRBD2 for D (5 bases). V gave up 4 bases and J gave up 5 bases, with 11 bases separating them. The germline CDR1 and CDR2 sequences are WSHSY and SAAADI. The CDR3 totals 14 residues. The CDR3 loop is CASSAGLRTGELFF. The CDR3 nucleotides read TGCGCCAGCAGTGCGGGGTTGAGGACCGGGGAGCTGTTTTTT.

The chain links TRBV5-1 to TRBJ1-1; D perhaps matches TRBD1 (6 bases). Trimming left V 0 bases short and J 0 bases short, with 12 bases between. This CDR3 has 16 amino acids. CDR1 SGHRS and CDR2 YFSETQ come from the germline V gene. The DNA of the CDR3 is TGCGCCAGCAGCTTGGTTGCCCAGGGGCTGAACACTGAAGCTTTCTTT. Translating it yields CASSLVAQGLNTEAFF.

The chain recombines TRBV14 with TRBJ2-1; 9 bases map to TRBD2. The CDR3 covers 17 residues. V shed 6 bases, J shed 3 bases, and the junction held 12 bases outside the gene matches. Germline-derived CDR1 and CDR2 are SGHDN and FVKESK. CDR3 coding DNA: TGTGCCAGCAGTCAAATCTCGGGACTAGCCGACTACAATGAGCAGTTCTTC. It encodes CASSQISGLADYNEQFF. Supplemented by reference TRBV14 and TRBJ2-1, the full variable domain reads EAGVTQFPSHSVIEKGQTVTLRCDPISGHDNLYWYRRVMGKEIKFLLHFVKESKQDESGMPNNRFLAERTGGTYSTLKVQPAELEDSGVYFCASSQISGLADYNEQFFGPGTRLTVL.

The gene calls are TRBV19 and TRBJ2-6; 7 bases fit TRBD1. Trimming at V came to 9 bases and at J to 1 base, leaving 9 bases not matched to a gene. Germline lookup yields CDR1 LNHDA and CDR2 SQIVND (reference sequence). The CDR3 has 16 amino acids. CDR3 amino acids: CASCDRVGSGANVLTF. As DNA, the CDR3 is TGTGCCAGCTGCGACAGGGTAGGGTCTGGGGCCAACGTCCTGACTTTC.

The V call is TRBV19, the J call TRBJ1-5, with D maybe TRBD1 (5 bases). CDR3 length: 18 amino acids. The V gene lost 3 bases and the J gene lost 2 bases, with 20 bases spanning the gap. Germline V gives CDR1 LNHDA, CDR2 SQIVND (reference sequence). The CDR3 is CASSIPFAGGYRNQPQHF. The DNA of the CDR3 is TGTGCCAGTAGTATCCCTTTTGCGGGGGGTTACCGCAATCAGCCCCAGCATTTT.

The chain combines TRBV30 with TRBJ2-1; D remains ambiguous. Germline CDR1 reads GTSNPN; CDR2 reads SVGIG (reference sequence). The CDR3 covers 12 residues. V lost 4 bases, J lost 6 bases, and 10 bases lay in between. In DNA, the CDR3 is TGTGCCTGGAATCATAACAGCAATGAGCAGTTCTTC. This translates into CAWNHNSNEQFF.

The V call is TRBV29-1, the J call TRBJ2-7; D tentatively fits TRBD1 or TRBD2 (5 bases each). There are 13 residues in the CDR3. Germline CDR1 reads SQVTM; CDR2 reads ANQGSEA. Trimming took off 5 bases at V and 3 bases at J, with 14 bases between the two ends. CDR3 DNA sequence: TGCAGCGTTCTGCGAGGGACCTTCTACGAGCAGTACTTC. This gives the protein CSVLRGTFYEQYF.

The chain joins TRBV11-2 to TRBJ2-7; perhaps D is TRBD1 or TRBD2 (5 bases each). The V and J ends lost 4 bases and 7 bases respectively, with 17 bases between them. The CDR3 loop spans 14 amino acids. Germline CDR1 and CDR2: SGHAT and FQNNGV. DNA of the CDR3: TGTGCCAGCAGCTCCAACCCCGGGGCCAGGGAGCAGTACTTC. It codes for CASSSNPGAREQYF.

This clone appeared a single time. The chain links TRBV19 to TRBJ2-7, with TRBD2 as a possible D gene (5 bases). This CDR3 has 12 residues. In germline, CDR1 is LNHDA, CDR2 SQIVND (reference sequence). Trimming took off 5 bases at V and 6 bases at J, with 11 bases between the two ends. This CDR3 reads CASSEGVGEQYF. The DNA of the CDR3 is TGTGCCAGTAGTGAGGGCGTGGGCGAGCAGTACTTC.